This record looks at one T cell receptor beta chain sequence and its context. In germline, CDR1 is MNHEY, CDR2 SMNVEV (reference sequence). The ends lost 0 bases at V and 4 bases at J; junction bases unmatched: 7. CDR3 length: 16 amino acids. Participants came from about 23 US areas, aged roughly 18 to 95 years. This sample is part of a study of blood T cell repertoires in COVID-19. Sequencing used immunoSEQ multiplex PCR; TCRdb keeps in-frame clones, though not all of them. The sample holds some 330,000 clones, 80% to 85% seen once. V is TRBV27 and J is TRBJ2-7; 9 positions match TRBD1. The specimen was PBMCs or T cells enriched from blood (not recorded which). This receptor was taken from a woman aged 45 to 65 who had recovered from COVID-19. The CDR3 protein is CASSLSIGQGQYEQYF. The DNA of the CDR3 is TGTGCCAGCAGTTTATCTATCGGACAGGGGCAATACGAGCAGTACTTC.